A single sample is the source of the 19 T cell receptor beta chains below, sequenced in a study of cytomegalovirus exposure and HLA in healthy donors. The PCR used 60 Vbeta and 13 Jbeta primers. The repertoire was sequenced with immunoSEQ multiplex PCR; TCRdb's copy has only in-frame clones and lacks some. The sample gives 200,000 to 250,000 clones, over 75% of which show up once; 1.3% is in the top ten. The sequenced sample was PBMCs. These receptor sequences come from a human donor in good health.

The J gene is TRBJ2-7, the V gene TRBV19; the D is unclear. This CDR3 spans 13 amino acids. Germline assignment: CDR1 LNHDA and CDR2 SQIVND (reference sequence). Trimming took 4 bases from V and 0 from J, leaving 7 bases between them. CDR3 sequence reads: CASSNRNSYEQYF. The CDR3 region has the DNA TGTGCCAGTAGTAACAGAAACTCCTACGAGCAGTACTTC.

The chain employs TRBV2 and TRBJ1-2; no definite D call. V was trimmed by 0 bases and J by 2 bases, leaving 7 bases between them. Germline V gene sequence: CDR1 SNHLY, CDR2 FYNNEI. This CDR3 comprises 14 residues. The CDR3 sequence: CASSEAEENYGYTF. CDR3 nucleotides: TGTGCCAGCAGTGAAGCGGAGGAGAACTATGGCTACACCTTC.

The chain employs TRBV14 and TRBJ2-5; 12 bases agree with TRBD2. There are 16 residues in the CDR3. Germline loops: CDR1 SGHDN, CDR2 FVKESK. The ends lost 3 bases at V and 5 bases at J; junction bases unmatched: 7. The CDR3 spells CASSHLTSGSGETQYF. The CDR3 DNA is TGTGCCAGCAGCCATCTGACTAGCGGGAGCGGCGAGACCCAGTACTTC. Complete variable domain (other parts from reference TRBV14 and TRBJ2-5): EAGVTQFPSHSVIEKGQTVTLRCDPISGHDNLYWYRRVMGKEIKFLLHFVKESKQDESGMPNNRFLAERTGGTYSTLKVQPAELEDSGVYFCASSHLTSGSGETQYFGPGTRLLVL.

The CDR3 region is CASSQVGGQEGNEQFF. CDR3 nucleotides: TGTGCCAGCAGCCAAGTTGGAGGACAGGAAGGGAATGAGCAGTTCTTC. The chain links TRBV4-2 to TRBJ2-1, with 7 bases identical to TRBD1. Germline assignment: CDR1 LGHNA and CDR2 YNFKEQ. The CDR3 contains 16 residues. Trimming at V came to 1 base and at J to 7 bases, leaving 10 bases not matched to a gene.

The chain is built from TRBV5-1 and TRBJ2-5, with 9 bases fitting TRBD2. Germline V CDR1 and CDR2: SGHRS, YFSETQ. After removal of 0 bases from V and 1 base from J, the junction contained 4 bases not matched to a gene. This CDR3 spans 16 amino acids. The CDR3 nucleotides are TGCGCCAGCAGCTTGGGACTAGCGGCGCTCCAAGAGACCCAGTACTTC. Its protein product is CASSLGLAALQETQYF.

The chain couples TRBV7-9 to TRBJ2-7, with 8 bases matching TRBD1. The V gene end was trimmed by 5 bases and the J gene end by 5 bases; junction bases not matched to a gene: 8. CDR3 length equals 14 residues. Germline CDR1 and CDR2: SEHNR and FQNEAQ (reference sequence). CDR3 in DNA: TGTGCCAGCAGCACGACAGGGGCCCCCAACGAGCAGTACTTC. Amino acids: CASSTTGAPNEQYF.

This clone appeared a single time. The chain employs TRBV9 and TRBJ1-2; tentative D call: TRBD1 (5 bases). The CDR3 consists of 13 residues. Germline CDR1 and CDR2: SGDLS and YYNGEE. The germline V and J ends were trimmed by 2 bases and 8 bases, with 13 bases remaining between them. CDR3 sequence: CASSVTQGSGYTF. In DNA, the CDR3 is TGTGCCAGCAGCGTTACTCAGGGTTCCGGCTACACCTTC.

V and J are TRBV25-1 and TRBJ2-1, with 11 bases matching TRBD2. This CDR3 is built from 18 residues. In germline, CDR1 is MGHDK, CDR2 SYGVNS. Losses at the gene ends were 3 bases for V and 6 bases for J; bases not matched to a gene: 13. The CDR3 DNA follows: TGTGCCAGCAGTGATCCACAGATACTAGCGGGAGATCGCAATGAGCAGTTCTTC. Translation gives CASSDPQILAGDRNEQFF.

This chain uses TRBV14 with TRBJ2-5, with D possibly TRBD1 on 6 matching bases. Germline CDR1 is SGHDN and CDR2 is FVKESK. The CDR3 length is 17 residues. Trimming pared 1 base from V and 9 bases from J, leaving 24 bases between. The DNA of the CDR3 is TGTGCCAGCAGCCAAGCCCGACAGGCCGTGAACAAGGGCGCCCAGTACTTC. It is translated as CASSQARQAVNKGAQYF.

J is TRBJ2-5 and V is TRBV5-6; 10 bases fit TRBD1. The V segment lost 3 bases and the J segment 5 bases; nucleotides outside the gene matches: 7. CDR1 and CDR2 from the germline V gene are SGHDT and YYEEEE. This CDR3 is 15 amino acids long. The CDR3 DNA sequence: TGTGCCAGCAGCTCACGGGACAGGGGTCGGGAGACCCAGTACTTC. Encoded protein: CASSSRDRGRETQYF.

The rearrangement joins TRBV5-1 to TRBJ2-5, with 7 bases identical to TRBD2. Trimming removed 4 bases from V and 2 bases from J; junction bases left unmatched: 8. Germline V CDR1 and CDR2: SGHRS, YFSETQ. The length of the CDR3 is 15 residues. DNA of the CDR3: TGCGCCAGCAGCCTGGGGGAGGGCAGGCAAGAGACCCAGTACTTC. Translated: CASSLGEGRQETQYF.

This clone was seen more than once but under ten times. This sequence joins TRBV7-2 and TRBJ2-5; TRBD1 might be the D (6 bases). This CDR3 is built from 13 residues. Trimming removed 4 bases from V and 6 bases from J, with 12 bases in between. Germline CDR1 is SGHTA and CDR2 is FQGNSA. CDR3 sequence: CASSSRGQQTQYF. CDR3 nucleotide sequence: TGTGCCAGCAGCTCCAGGGGTCAGCAGACCCAGTACTTC.

This clone has just one count. The chain combines TRBV7-3 with TRBJ2-1, with TRBD1 matching over 9 bases. V lost 4 bases, J lost 4 bases, and 5 bases stayed unmatched. Per germline, CDR1 SGHTA and CDR2 FQGTGA. The CDR3 is 15 residues long. The CDR3 nucleotides are TGTGCCAGCAGCTCGGGACAGGGCGCGTACAATGAGCAGTTCTTC. As protein: CASSSGQGAYNEQFF. The full variable domain, in which reference TRBV7-3 and TRBJ2-1 provide the parts outside the CDR3, is GAGVSQTPSNKVTEKGKYVELRCDPISGHTALYWYRQSLGQGPEFLIYFQGTGAADDSGLPNDRFFAVRPEGSVSTLKIQRTERGDSAVYLCASSSGQGAYNEQFFGPGTRLTVL.

CDR3 DNA: TGTGCCACCATGGGGGGGAGCTCCTACAATGAGCAGTTCTTC. This encodes CATMGGSSYNEQFF. The chain recombines TRBV7-9 with TRBJ2-1, with 7 nucleotides matching TRBD2. CDR3 length equals 14 residues. Germline CDR1 SEHNR, CDR2 FQNEAQ (reference sequence). V was pared by 10 bases and J by 0 bases, with 6 bases of the junction left unmatched.

This chain joins TRBV6-7 and TRBJ1-4; D remains unclear. TRBV6-7 is given ORF status, its function remaining uncertain. This CDR3 contains 15 residues. V dropped 0 bases and J dropped 1 base, with 6 bases sitting between them. The CDR3, as DNA: TGTGCCAGCAGTTACTCCACGGGAACTAATGAAAAACTGTTTTTT. This translates into CASSYSTGTNEKLFF.

The V and J genes are TRBV10-3 and TRBJ2-7; D perhaps matches TRBD2 (5 bases). V lost 6 bases to trimming and J lost 5 bases, with 14 bases between them. Germline-derived CDR1 and CDR2 are ENHRY and SYGVKD. This CDR3 has 13 amino acids. The CDR3 coding sequence is TGTGCCATCAGGAATAGCGCCGTCCACGAGCAGTACTTC. It yields the protein CAIRNSAVHEQYF.

The V and J genes are TRBV18 and TRBJ1-5; D might be TRBD1 (6 bases). This CDR3 is built from 13 residues. V was pared by 4 bases and J by 4 bases, with 8 bases between. Germline V gene data show CDR1 as KGHSH and CDR2 as LQKENI. CDR3 loop: CASSQGENQPQHF. As DNA, the CDR3 is TGTGCCAGCTCACAGGGGGAGAATCAGCCCCAGCATTTT.

The rearrangement links TRBV27 to TRBJ2-7; 8 positions agree with TRBD1. Trimming at V came to 6 bases and at J to 5 bases, leaving 6 bases not matched to a gene. The CDR3 loop spans 13 amino acids. The germline V gene has CDR1 MNHEY and CDR2 SMNVEV (reference sequence). The CDR3 protein is CASSHRGFDEQYF. The CDR3 DNA follows: TGTGCCAGCAGCCACAGGGGGTTCGACGAGCAGTACTTC.

The chain uses TRBV29-1 and TRBJ2-5; D not certain. The J call is doubtful: the DNA matches TRBJ2-7 better. CDR3 length: 11 amino acids. Germline V lookup: CDR1 SQVTM, CDR2 ANQGSEA. The CDR3 reads CSVYVDYEQYF. Here the CDR3 DNA reads TGCAGCGTTTACGTGGACTACGAGCAGTACTTC.